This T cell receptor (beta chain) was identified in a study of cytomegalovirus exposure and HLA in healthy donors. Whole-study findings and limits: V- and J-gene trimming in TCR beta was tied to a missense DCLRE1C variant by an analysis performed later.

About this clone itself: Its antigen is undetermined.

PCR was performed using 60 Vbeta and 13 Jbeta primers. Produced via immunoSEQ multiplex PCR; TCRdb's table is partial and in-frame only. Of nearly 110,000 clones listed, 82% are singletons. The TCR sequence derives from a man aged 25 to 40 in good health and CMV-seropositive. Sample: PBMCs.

The CDR3 DNA reads as TGTGCCAGCAGCCCCGACAGAAACTATAATTCACCCCTCCACTTT. It translates to CASSPDRNYNSPLHF. V gene TRBV6-5 combines with J gene TRBJ1-6; possible D gene TRBD1, 5 bases. Germline-derived CDR1 and CDR2 are MNHEY and SVGAGI. CDR3 length equals 15 residues. Trimming left V 6 bases short and J 3 bases short, with 12 bases between.